This is a list of T cell receptor beta chains from one sample in a study of molecular identifiers for immune sequencing clone quantification. TCRdb re-called the PCR reads through MiXCR, storing one row per CDR3 protein. The sample shows fewer than 10,000 distinct CDR3 sequences, roughly 21% of them seen only once. Material: naive CD8+ T cells from blood, with Jurkat cell RNA spiked in. The receptors were sampled from a human donor in good health. Some libraries in this study had Jurkat cell RNA spiked in. Both conserved end residues are part of each CDR3. The D gene is left open where the match is weak. Part of the rows lack a size; the others show once, few, many or a class for expanded clones.

cdr3_aa	cdr3_nt	v_call	d_call	j_call	clone_size
CASSSPDRHYEQYF	TGTGCCAGCAGCTCCCCGGACAGGCACTACGAGCAGTACTTC	TRBV11-2	TRBD1	TRBJ2-7	medium-sized
CASGLAHEQFF	TGTGCCAGTGGACTAGCCCATGAGCAGTTCTTC	TRBV19	TRBD2	TRBJ2-1	many
CASSLARTPNQPQHF	TGTGCCAGCAGTTTAGCCAGAACACCCAATCAGCCCCAGCATTTT	TRBV12-3/TRBV12-4	.	TRBJ1-5	many
CSVGRNTEAFF	TGCAGCGTTGGACGGAACACTGAAGCTTTCTTT	TRBV29-1	.	TRBJ1-1	many
CASSEAGGFIEPQHF	TGTGCCAGCAGTGAGGCAGGGGGATTTATTGAGCCCCAGCATTTT	TRBV2	TRBD1	TRBJ1-5	.
CASRNTGEYADKQYF	TGTGCCAGCAGAAATACAGGAGAATACGCAGATAAGCAGTATTTT	TRBV25-1	.	TRBJ2-3	.
CASSSGVRDDRGETQYF	TGTGCCAGCAGTTCCGGGGTCCGGGACGATCGGGGAGAGACCCAGTACTTC	TRBV6-5	.	TRBJ2-5	medium-sized
CASSPGQGGYTQYF	TGCGCCAGCAGCCCGGGACAGGGAGGATATACGCAGTATTTT	TRBV4-1	TRBD1	TRBJ2-3	medium-sized
CASSFIGGQGSDEQYF	TGTGCCAGCAGCTTCATCGGAGGGCAGGGGTCCGACGAGCAGTACTTC	TRBV7-9	.	TRBJ2-7	many
CASRRTSGSYNEQFF	TGTGCCAGCAGACGGACTAGCGGGAGTTACAACGAGCAGTTCTTC	TRBV7-2	TRBD2	TRBJ2-1	medium-sized
CASSQDLSSGSAKNIQYF	TGCGCCAGCAGCCAAGATTTATCTAGCGGGAGTGCCAAAAACATTCAGTACTTC	TRBV4-3	TRBD2	TRBJ2-4	medium-sized
CASSEAVERENTGELFF	TGTGCCAGCAGTGAAGCCGTCGAGCGGGAGAACACCGGGGAGCTGTTTTTT	TRBV6-1	TRBD2	TRBJ2-2	medium-sized
CSAHIAGGHYRYTQYF	TGCAGTGCTCACATAGCGGGAGGACACTACCGTTATACGCAGTATTTT	TRBV20-1	TRBD2	TRBJ2-3	medium-sized
CASTEEGAGYRDEQYF	TGTGCCAGCACCGAAGAAGGGGCAGGGTATCGGGACGAGCAGTACTTC	TRBV2	.	TRBJ2-7	many
CASSSDRATNEKLFF	TGTGCCAGCAGCTCCGACAGGGCTACTAATGAAAAACTGTTTTTT	TRBV7-9	TRBD1	TRBJ1-4	.
CASSTGTGKVYEQYF	TGCGCCAGTAGTACTGGGACAGGGAAGGTCTACGAGCAGTACTTC	TRBV19	TRBD1	TRBJ2-7	.
CASSDRGAIADTQYF	TGCGCCAGCAGCGACAGGGGGGCGATAGCAGATACGCAGTATTTT	TRBV5-1	TRBD1	TRBJ2-3	many
CASSLELAGLEQYF	TGCGCCAGCAGCTTGGAACTAGCGGGACTCGAGCAGTACTTC	TRBV5-1	TRBD2	TRBJ2-7	many
CASSFPGQGVDTQYF	TGTGCAAGCAGCTTTCCGGGACAGGGGGTTGACACCCAGTACTTT	TRBV7-8	TRBD1	TRBJ2-5	many
CASSLGTSPSEQYF	TGTGCCAGCAGTTTAGGGACCTCCCCTAGCGAGCAGTACTTC	TRBV27	.	TRBJ2-7	many
CSGADTGELFF	TGCAGCGGAGCGGACACCGGGGAGCTGTTTTTT	TRBV29-1	.	TRBJ2-2	medium-sized
CASSLEVRPNTGELFF	TGTGCCAGCAGCTTGGAGGTCAGGCCGAACACCGGGGAGCTGTTTTTT	TRBV5-6	.	TRBJ2-2	many
CASSQITGYYEQYF	TGTGCCAGCAGCCAGATCACAGGGTACTACGAGCAGTACTTC	TRBV12-3/TRBV12-4	.	TRBJ2-7	.
CASSQRQGYTDTQYF	TGTGCCAGCAGCCAGAGACAGGGGTACACAGATACGCAGTATTTT	TRBV14	TRBD1	TRBJ2-3	.
CATSDPLAPSAQYF	TGTGCCACCAGTGACCCCCTTGCCCCTTCGGCGCAGTATTTT	TRBV24-1	.	TRBJ2-3	medium-sized
CASSLYGSEAGELFF	TGTGCCAGCAGCTTATACGGGAGCGAGGCCGGGGAGCTGTTTTTT	TRBV7-6	.	TRBJ2-2	many
CASSHRGSGANVLTF	TGTGCCAGCAGCCACAGGGGTTCTGGGGCCAACGTCCTGACTTTC	TRBV11-1	TRBD1	TRBJ2-6	medium-sized
CASSIDSYNEQFF	TGTGCCAGTAGTATAGACTCCTACAATGAGCAGTTCTTC	TRBV19	.	TRBJ2-1	medium-sized
CAWSPGVAALSNLITKNIQYF	TGTGCCTGGAGCCCTGGGGTAGCGGCCCTTTCTAACCTTATTACCAAAAACATTCAGTACTTC	TRBV30	.	TRBJ2-4	medium-sized
CASSFRGLECEQYF	TGTGCCAGCAGTTTCCGGGGACTAGAGTGCGAGCAGTACTTC	TRBV27	TRBD2	TRBJ2-7	.
CASTPYVAGPDTQYF	TGTGCCAGCACCCCCTATGTAGCAGGGCCAGATACGCAGTATTTT	TRBV28	.	TRBJ2-3	medium-sized
CACCGAGDSYEQYF	TGTGCCTGTTGCGGGGCGGGAGATTCCTACGAGCAGTACTTC	TRBV30	TRBD2	TRBJ2-7	medium-sized
CASSQQIRGENTEAFF	TGTGCCAGCAGCCAACAGATTAGGGGGGAGAACACTGAAGCTTTCTTT	TRBV3-1	.	TRBJ1-1	many
CSVEEGDAGPEKLFF	TGCAGCGTTGAAGAAGGCGACGCAGGACCGGAAAAACTGTTTTTT	TRBV29-1	.	TRBJ1-4	medium-sized
CASSPSGPVGNEQFF	TGTGCCAGTAGTCCTAGCGGGCCCGTGGGGAATGAGCAGTTCTTC	TRBV19	TRBD2	TRBJ2-1	.
CASSLLGGNTGELFF	TGTGCCAGCAGTTTATTGGGGGGTAACACCGGGGAGCTGTTTTTT	TRBV12-3/TRBV12-4	.	TRBJ2-2	many
CASSIASKSNRPQHF	TGTGCCAGTAGTATAGCCTCTAAGAGCAATCGGCCCCAGCATTTT	TRBV19	.	TRBJ1-5	few
CASSLVGGTDTRYF	TGTGCCAGCAGCCTCGTGGGCGGGACAGATACGCGGTATTTT	TRBV7-9	.	TRBJ2-3	.
CASSAGTIGEQFF	TGTGCCAGCAGCGCCGGGACTATCGGTGAGCAGTTCTTC	TRBV5-4	TRBD2	TRBJ2-1	many
CSVEGLVLAGATDTQYF	TGCAGCGTTGAAGGACTGGTACTAGCGGGGGCCACAGATACGCAGTATTTT	TRBV29-1	TRBD2	TRBJ2-3	medium-sized
CASSQDPFDTGRSSGQPQHF	TGTGCCAGCAGCCAAGATCCATTCGATACAGGGCGCTCCTCGGGGCAGCCCCAGCATTTT	TRBV3-1	.	TRBJ1-5	.
CATSEALAAVDNEQFF	TGTGCCACCAGTGAGGCACTAGCGGCGGTCGACAATGAGCAGTTCTTC	TRBV24-1	TRBD2	TRBJ2-1	medium-sized
CASNQLSGELFF	TGTGCCAGCAACCAGCTTTCCGGGGAGCTGTTTTTT	TRBV7-6	.	TRBJ2-2	medium-sized
CASSSDWQETQYF	TGTGCCAGCAGCTCAGACTGGCAAGAGACCCAGTACTTC	TRBV5-4	.	TRBJ2-5	many
CAWSEGPNTQYF	TGTGCCTGGAGTGAAGGCCCGAATACGCAGTATTTT	TRBV30	.	TRBJ2-3	.
CASSFDVSGGSPPWPETQYF	TGTGCCAGCAGCTTTGATGTTAGCGGGGGGAGCCCCCCATGGCCAGAGACCCAGTACTTC	TRBV5-6	TRBD2	TRBJ2-5	.
CASSQGIGDDEQYF	TGTGCCAGCAGTCAGGGTATAGGGGATGACGAGCAGTACTTC	TRBV6-5	.	TRBJ2-7	medium-sized
CAGSEGPLLAGAYNEQFF	TGTGCCGGCAGTGAAGGGCCCCTCTTAGCGGGAGCCTACAATGAGCAGTTCTTC	TRBV2	TRBD2	TRBJ2-1	few
CASSQTTGQGLFQETQYF	TGCGCCAGCAGCCAGACTACGGGACAGGGGCTCTTCCAAGAGACCCAGTACTTC	TRBV4-1	TRBD1	TRBJ2-5	many
CASSAIEGGQPQHF	TGTGCCAGCAGCGCAATTGAGGGCGGTCAGCCCCAGCATTTT	TRBV3-1	.	TRBJ1-5	medium-sized
CASSHPPGAGGVQTQYF	TGTGCCAGCAGCCATCCCCCGGGAGCGGGGGGGGTCCAGACCCAGTACTTC	TRBV3-1	TRBD2	TRBJ2-5	medium-sized
CASSLISGTGGNQPQHF	TGTGCCAGCAGTTTAATTTCCGGGACAGGGGGCAATCAGCCCCAGCATTTT	TRBV28	TRBD1	TRBJ1-5	medium-sized
CASSLGTNPLNIQYF	TGTGCCAGCAGCTTAGGGACCAATCCCCTAAACATTCAGTACTTC	TRBV11-2	.	TRBJ2-4	medium-sized
CASSVGFGTSYEQYF	TGTGCCAGCAGCGTGGGGTTTGGGACAAGCTACGAGCAGTACTTC	TRBV5-4	.	TRBJ2-7	many
CASTTGTSSAGELFF	TGTGCCAGCACCACAGGGACTAGCAGTGCCGGGGAGCTGTTTTTT	TRBV9	TRBD2	TRBJ2-2	many
CASSLAGDMNTEAFF	TGTGCCAGCAGCTTAGCGGGGGATATGAACACTGAAGCTTTCTTT	TRBV11-2	.	TRBJ1-1	many
CASSLPGSDTQYF	TGTGCCAGCAGTTTGCCAGGTTCAGATACGCAGTATTTT	TRBV27	.	TRBJ2-3	medium-sized
CASSLRTGNEAFF	TGCGCCAGCAGCTTAAGGACAGGGAATGAAGCTTTCTTT	TRBV5-1	TRBD1	TRBJ1-1	medium-sized